This TCR beta chain was recovered during a study of T cells after yellow fever vaccination. By 5'RACE template switching, TCR cDNA was produced, with a universal primer site and UMIs added in the process. Using its own MiXCR run on the 5' RACE reads, TCRdb lists one record per CDR3 protein. The table shows about 400,000 distinct CDR3 sequences, with roughly 6.1% occurring only once. Per germline, CDR1 WSHSY and CDR2 SAAADI. This CDR3 is 15 amino acids long. V was cut by 5 bases and J by 6 bases, with 20 bases left in between. The receptor was derived from a man aged 30 to 39 who received the YFV17D yellow fever vaccine. The chain couples TRBV10-2 to TRBJ2-7; the D call may be TRBD1 or TRBD2 (5 bases each). Here the sequenced sample was PBMCs, taken 5 days after the yellow fever booster vaccination. The CDR3 sequence: CASSREGTAFGEQYF. The DNA of the CDR3 is TGCGCCAGCAGTAGAGAGGGGACGGCCTTCGGCGAGCAGTACTTC.